The 7 T cell receptor beta chains below come from one sample, sequenced in a study of vaccination effects on CD4 cells after COVID-19 (dated 2022 in TCRdb). Library prep was done by the immunoSEQ multiplex PCR assay. TCRdb took over this immuneACCESS table, retaining in-frame rearrangements with V and J assigned. Such tables are incomplete; in checked studies, under half of the missing clones stem from an unresolved V gene, and the remainder is unexplained. This sample gives tens of thousands of clones in total; around 86% of them show up just once. The leading ten clones occupy approximately 2.4% of the sample. The ViraFEST assay stimulated PBMC with viral peptide pools and then used TCR sequencing to identify antigen-specific CD4+ T cell clonotypes by expansion. After approximately eleven days of culture, CD4+ T cells were isolated with the EasySep CD4+ T cell isolation kit. The antigens of these receptors remain unknown.

The input for sequencing was CD4+ T cells from PBMCs cultured with HCoV-229E spike peptides, taken before COVID-19 vaccination. The cell subset or site tag for this specimen amounts to: HCoV-229E spike overlapping peptide pool stimulation. The receptors here all came from a human donor who received a COVID-19 vaccine.

This clone showed up just once. The chain combines TRBV5-4 with TRBJ1-6; a weak D match, TRBD1 (6 bases). This CDR3 region has 14 residues. CDR1 and CDR2 from the germline V gene are SGHNT and YYREEE (reference sequence). Trimming cost V 0 bases and J 8 bases, with 9 bases left between them. The CDR3 reads CASSLDGTHSPLHF. The CDR3 DNA follows: TGTGCCAGCAGCTTGGATGGGACACATTCACCCCTCCACTTT.

The V gene is TRBV5-4, the J gene TRBJ2-3, with a tentative D call TRBD1 (6 bases). In germline, CDR1 is SGHNT, CDR2 YYREEE (reference sequence). There are 15 residues in the CDR3. V was clipped by 0 bases and J by 5 bases, with 13 bases between them. CDR3 DNA sequence: TGTGCCAGCAGCTTGGCCGGCGGCAGGGGAGATACGCAGTATTTT. This gives the protein CASSLAGGRGDTQYF.

The chain has TRBV2 and TRBJ2-3; D is undetermined. Germline CDR1 and CDR2: SNHLY and FYNNEI. V lost 6 bases and J lost 3, with 4 bases in between. There are 11 residues in the CDR3. The CDR3, as DNA: TGTGCCAGCAGACAAACAGATACGCAGTATTTT. Its protein is CASRQTDTQYF.

This clone is a singleton in its sample. CDR3 DNA: TGTGCCAGCAGAACGGGACTCAGCACAGATACGCAGTATTTT. Its protein product is CASRTGLSTDTQYF. This rearrangement joins TRBV7-3 to TRBJ2-3, with D perhaps TRBD2 (6 bases). CDR3 length: 14 amino acids. Germline loops: CDR1 SGHTA, CDR2 FQGTGA. Between the trimmed V and J ends, which lost 6 bases and 0 bases, there was a span of 10 bases.

This clone is a singleton in its sample. This sequence joins TRBV28 and TRBJ1-6; possible D gene TRBD1, 5 bases. The V end was cut by 5 bases, the J end by 9 bases, with 17 bases between. This CDR3 has 15 amino acids. Germline CDR1 is MDHEN and CDR2 is SYDVKM. The CDR3 bases are TGTGCCAGCAGTCGAAGGGGCAGATGGATTTCACCCCTCCACTTT. The encoded protein is CASSRRGRWISPLHF. The variable domain in full, completed from reference TRBV28 and TRBJ1-6, reads DVKVTQSSRYLVKRTGEKVFLECVQDMDHENMFWYRQDPGLGLRLIYFSYDVKMKEKGDIPEGYSVSREKKERFSLILESASTNQTSMYLCASSRRGRWISPLHFGNGTRLTVT.

The CDR3 loop is CASSLVELTGGVYNEQFF. CDR3 nucleotide sequence: TGTGCCAGCAGCTTAGTCGAACTTACGGGGGGGGTCTACAATGAGCAGTTCTTC. The rearrangement joins TRBV7-2 to TRBJ2-1; 8 bases are a match to TRBD2. CDR1 and CDR2 (germline): SGHTA, FQGNSA. The CDR3 is made up of 18 amino acids. The V and J ends lost 1 base and 3 bases, in that order; junction bases with no gene match: 11.

This clone was seen just once. The chain employs TRBV6-5 and TRBJ1-1; D is uncertain. The V end lost 5 bases, the J end lost 4 bases, and 11 bases lay between the germline ends. There are 13 residues in the CDR3. In germline, CDR1 is MNHEY, CDR2 SVGAGI. The CDR3 DNA reads as TGTGCCAGCAGTCGCGGTGGGAGCACTGAAGCTTTCTTT. It encodes CASSRGGSTEAFF.